A single sample is the source of the 18 T cell receptor beta chains below, sequenced in a study of blood T cells in healthy people across ages. A J-beta primer mix and a sample-barcoded 5' primer were used in a second PCR of about 7 to 11 cycles. TCRdb itself ran the 5' RACE reads through MiXCR, one entry per CDR3 protein. The sample shows 1.5 million to 2 million distinct CDR3 sequences, approximately 28% of them seen only once. Specimen: blood. The receptor set was obtained from a woman aged 25 to 45 in good health.

This clonotype appeared a few times. This chain joins TRBV18 and TRBJ1-1; D possibly corresponds to TRBD1 (5 bases). Germline V gene sequence: CDR1 KGHSH, CDR2 LQKENI. This CDR3 has 16 residues. V shed 3 bases and J shed 2 bases, with 16 bases lying between them. The DNA of the CDR3 is TGTGCCAGCTCACCTACCAGGGATCGAGCTAACACTGAAGCTTTCTTT. Its translation: CASSPTRDRANTEAFF.

This chain joins TRBV3-1 and TRBJ2-7, with 9 nucleotides matching TRBD2. CDR3 length: 16 residues. The junction had 9 bases not matched to a gene; V was cut back by 4 bases and J by 2 bases. Looked up from germline, CDR1 is LGHDT and CDR2 is YNNKEL (reference sequence). CDR3 residues: CASSPRVPSGTYEQYF. In DNA, the CDR3 is TGTGCCAGCAGCCCAAGAGTGCCTAGCGGGACCTACGAGCAGTACTTC.

The V call is TRBV6-1, the J call TRBJ2-5; TRBD2 agrees at 13 bases. Germline V gene sequence: CDR1 MNHNS, CDR2 SASEGT. V shed 10 bases, J shed 9 bases, and the junction held 8 bases outside the gene matches. The CDR3 spans 13 residues. The CDR3 DNA reads TGTGCCACCGAACTAGCGGGAGGGCAGGCCCAGTACTTC. It encodes CATELAGGQAQYF.

The chain is built from TRBV20-1 and TRBJ2-3; D is perhaps TRBD1 or TRBD2 (6 bases each). The length of the CDR3 is 12 residues. Per germline, CDR1 DFQATT and CDR2 SNEGSKA (reference sequence). The V gene lost 6 bases and the J gene lost 3 bases, with 10 bases spanning the gap. CDR3 sequence (DNA): TGCAGTGCGGGGGGCAGGACAGATACGCAGTATTTT. This gives the protein CSAGGRTDTQYF.

This clonotype was found once. CDR3 protein: CASSFRPLNRGSNTEAFF. Here the CDR3 DNA reads TGTGCCAGCAGCTTTAGGCCCCTCAACAGGGGATCGAACACTGAAGCTTTCTTT. The chain links TRBV7-9 to TRBJ1-1, with 7 bases fitting TRBD1. The trim removed 3 bases at V and 1 base at J, leaving 14 bases unmatched. The V gene's germline CDR1 is SEHNR and CDR2 FQNEAQ (reference sequence). The CDR3 has 18 amino acids.

This clonotype was seen more than once but under ten times. The rearrangement joins TRBV5-1 to TRBJ2-5, with TRBD1 identical over 7 bases. The V gene end was trimmed by 1 base and the J gene end by 1 base; junction bases not matched to a gene: 7. The CDR3 consists of 16 residues. Germline V gene data show CDR1 as SGHRS and CDR2 as YFSETQ. CDR3 DNA sequence: TGCGCCAGCAGCTTGAGGGGGCCCGTATCCCAAGAGACCCAGTACTTC. Protein sequence: CASSLRGPVSQETQYF.

Only a few counts were recorded for this clonotype. This chain joins TRBV20-1 and TRBJ2-7; the match to TRBD2 covers 13 bases. Germline V CDR1 and CDR2: DFQATT, SNEGSKA (reference sequence). The CDR3 loop spans 17 amino acids. V lost 1 base to trimming and J lost 3 bases; unmatched junction nucleotides: 9. The CDR3 loop is CSARGTSGSLLDYEQYF. In nucleotides, the CDR3 is TGCAGTGCTAGAGGGACTAGCGGGAGCCTACTGGACTACGAGCAGTACTTC.

With respect to this clonotype: The junction and the germline gene differ at one end; a read error may be behind it. This chain links TRBV7-6 with TRBJ1-2; D may be TRBD1 (5 bases). The CDR3 has 13 residues. The germline V gene has CDR1 SGHVS and CDR2 FNYEAQ. CDR3: CASSLRGFYSYTF. In DNA, the CDR3 is TGTGCCAGCAGCTTAAGGGGTTTCTATAGCTACACCTTC.

The chain uses TRBV30 and TRBJ2-7; D ambiguous. Per the germline V gene, CDR1 is GTSNPN and CDR2 is SVGIG (reference sequence). This CDR3 is 12 amino acids long. Trimming took 8 bases from V and 3 from J, leaving 14 bases between them. Here the CDR3 DNA reads TGTGCCCGGATCGGACCCCACTACGAGCAGTACTTC. Translated, it gives CARIGPHYEQYF.

As for this clonotype: A much larger clone lies a single base off, so this may be a read error. The chain is built from TRBV20-1 and TRBJ2-1, with D perhaps assigned TRBD1 or TRBD2 (6 bases each). CDR3 length: 14 residues. CDR1 and CDR2 from the germline V gene are DFQATT and SNEGSKA (reference sequence). The V and J ends lost 8 bases and 6 bases respectively, with 20 bases between them. The CDR3 nucleotides are TGCAGTTCCCAAAGGGGGGTATCCCCCAATGAGCAGTTCTTC. Translating gives CSSQRGVSPNEQFF.

Note on this clonotype: One end of the junction does not line up with germline, which may come from a read error. The V gene is TRBV7-2, the J gene TRBJ2-1, with D maybe TRBD1 (5 bases). Germline CDR1 SGHTA, CDR2 FQGNSA. This CDR3 comprises 15 residues. Here the CDR3 DNA reads TGTGCCAGTAGCTCAGACAGCCGCTCCTACAATGAGCAGTTCTTC. It codes for CASSSDSRSYNEQFF.

This clonotype was detected a few times. CDR3 residues: CASSTGGQDSYNEQFF. CDR3 nucleotides: TGTGCCAGCAGCACTGGAGGACAGGACTCCTACAATGAGCAGTTCTTC. The V and J genes are TRBV7-8 and TRBJ2-1, with TRBD1 matching over 7 bases. Germline loops: CDR1 SGHVS, CDR2 FQNEAQ. The CDR3 is 16 amino acids. Trimming removed 5 bases from V and 0 bases from J; junction bases left unmatched: 7.

The chain recombines TRBV7-2 with TRBJ2-5; D unresolved. The germline gives CDR1 SGHTA, CDR2 FQGNSA. Trimming left V 5 bases short and J 5 bases short, with 12 bases between. This CDR3 is built from 13 residues. CDR3 coding DNA: TGTGCCAGCAGCGCGCGCTCTAGGGAGACCCAGTACTTC. Translated, it gives CASSARSRETQYF.

This sequence joins TRBV7-9 and TRBJ1-5; the D gene is possibly TRBD1 (5 bases). Germline V CDR1 and CDR2: SEHNR, FQNEAQ (reference sequence). The V end was cut by 8 bases, the J end by 3 bases, with 20 bases between. The CDR3 loop spans 16 amino acids. The CDR3 reads CASGPGRPTINQPQHF. The CDR3 DNA reads as TGTGCCAGCGGTCCGGGACGGCCCACGATCAATCAGCCCCAGCATTTT.

The chain links TRBV5-6 to TRBJ2-1; maybe TRBD1 (5 bases). This CDR3 spans 15 amino acids. Germline-derived CDR1 and CDR2 are SGHDT and YYEEEE. With 6 bases removed from V and 5 bases from J, the gap between germline ends came to 18 bases. The CDR3 DNA reads TGTGCCAGCACCGGACGGTGGTCCAGGGACAATGAGCAGTTCTTC. Translated: CASTGRWSRDNEQFF.

The V and J genes are TRBV4-1 and TRBJ1-5; the D is unclear. V shed 1 base and J shed 6 bases, with 13 bases lying between them. There are 15 residues in the CDR3. Germline values: CDR1 MGHRA, CDR2 YSYEKL. The CDR3 spells CASSQVSGEGQPQHF. CDR3 DNA: TGCGCCAGCAGCCAAGTAAGCGGGGAGGGTCAGCCCCAGCATTTT.

This rearrangement joins TRBV7-9 to TRBJ1-4; 8 bases fit TRBD1. Germline V gene sequence: CDR1 SEHNR, CDR2 FQNEAQ (reference sequence). The CDR3 length is 13 residues. V shed 7 bases, J shed 8 bases, and the junction held 6 bases outside the gene matches. DNA for the CDR3: TGTGCCAGCATCGGACAGGGAGGAGAAAAACTGTTTTTT. Translating it yields CASIGQGGEKLFF.

The chain carries TRBV28 and TRBJ2-7; D is perhaps TRBD2 (5 bases). The CDR3 has 14 amino acids. Between the trimmed V and J ends, which lost 8 bases and 10 bases, there was a span of 24 bases. The germline V gene has CDR1 MDHEN and CDR2 SYDVKM. The CDR3 region has the DNA TGTGCCAGCTCTACTGGACCAGCCCAGGAGGCCCAGTACTTC. It specifies CASSTGPAQEAQYF. Based on the CDR3 plus reference TRBV28 and TRBJ2-7, the full variable domain is DVKVTQSSRYLVKRTGEKVFLECVQDMDHENMFWYRQDPGLGLRLIYFSYDVKMKEKGDIPEGYSVSREKKERFSLILESASTNQTSMYLCASSTGPAQEAQYFGPGTRLTVT.